This is a list of T cell receptor beta chains from one sample in a study of T-cell memory formation after mild COVID-19. TCRdb called the 5' RACE reads again in MiXCR, with one record for every CDR3 protein. The sample has approximately 300,000 distinct CDR3 sequences, around a sixth seen once. The sample comprised PBMCs or a T cell subset sorted from them (not recorded which). All receptors come from a man aged 18 to 29 who had mild COVID-19 (a few samples of this study predate the infection). Cell type and time point are not known. CDR3s include the opening cysteine and the closing phenylalanine or tryptophan. A D gene is named only where the DNA matches it firmly. Where a row states a size, it is once, few, many or the class of an expanded clone; other rows omit it.

CSVGTDNNSPLHF	TGCAGCGTTGGGACCGATAATAATTCACCCCTCCACTTT	few	TRBV29-1	TRBJ1-6	.
CAISDVRNTIYF	TGTGCCATCAGTGACGTGAGAAACACCATATATTTT	few	TRBV10-3	TRBJ1-3	.
CASSQVTLSSYNSPLHF	TGCGCCAGCAGCCAAGTAACTTTGAGCTCCTATAATTCACCCCTCCACTTT	.	TRBV4-3	TRBJ1-6	.
CASSLARVEETQYF	TGTGCCAGCAGCTTAGCCCGTGTCGAAGAGACCCAGTACTTC	few	TRBV7-2	TRBJ2-5	.
CASSLRGAAGYTF	TGTGCCAGCAGCTTACGGGGGGCGGCTGGCTACACCTTC	few	TRBV7-2	TRBJ1-2	.
CASASDRDWGRYGYTF	TGCGCCAGCGCGTCGGACAGGGATTGGGGACGCTATGGCTACACCTTC	.	TRBV5-1	TRBJ1-2	TRBD1
CASSQDHASRGNEQFF	TGCGCCAGCAGCCAAGATCACGCGTCGAGGGGCAATGAGCAGTTCTTC	few	TRBV4-3	TRBJ2-1	.
CASSGRAETQYF	TGTGCCAGCAGCGGCAGGGCCGAGACCCAGTACTTC	.	TRBV12-3/TRBV12-4	TRBJ2-5	.
CSVEPQQRYTQYF	TGCAGCGTTGAGCCCCAACAGCGGTATACGCAGTATTTT	.	TRBV29-1	TRBJ2-3	.
CASSQESSGGWETQYF	TGTGCCAGCAGCCAAGAGTCTAGCGGGGGTTGGGAGACCCAGTACTTC	few	TRBV4-2	TRBJ2-5	TRBD2
CASSQVRDSFYNEQFF	TGTGCCAGCAGCCAAGTTCGGGACAGCTTCTACAATGAGCAGTTCTTC	once	TRBV14	TRBJ2-1	TRBD1
CASSFGEAGYTF	TGTGCCAGCAGTTTCGGGGAGGCCGGCTACACCTTC	few	TRBV12-3/TRBV12-4	TRBJ1-2	.
CSVEVRGSTGELFF	TGCAGCGTTGAAGTCAGGGGATCCACCGGGGAGCTGTTTTTT	few	TRBV29-1	TRBJ2-2	.
CASYIGGASAYNEQFF	TGTGCCAGCTACATAGGGGGGGCTTCGGCCTACAATGAGCAGTTCTTC	.	TRBV21-1	TRBJ2-1	.
CASSQDWRGGYTDTQYF	TGTGCCAGCAGCCAAGATTGGCGGGGGGGATACACAGATACGCAGTATTTT	few	TRBV4-2	TRBJ2-3	TRBD2
CASSYSGGTNTGELFF	TGTGCCAGCAGTTATTCAGGGGGCACGAACACCGGGGAGCTGTTTTTT	few	TRBV6-2/TRBV6-3	TRBJ2-2	TRBD1
CASSSWSAGENSPLHF	TGTGCCAGCAGCTCCTGGTCGGCAGGGGAGAATTCACCCCTCCACTTT	few	TRBV7-9	TRBJ1-6	.
CSVASGSWETQYF	TGCAGCGTTGCCTCAGGGTCGTGGGAGACCCAGTACTTC	.	TRBV29-1	TRBJ2-5	.
CASSRPDRGDGYTF	TGTGCCAGCAGCCGACCCGACAGGGGGGACGGCTACACCTTC	few	TRBV3-1	TRBJ1-2	TRBD1
CASSLKGVSNQPQHF	TGTGCCAGCAGCCTCAAGGGGGTGAGCAATCAGCCCCAGCATTTT	.	TRBV21-1	TRBJ1-5	.
CASSFAGTRQETQYF	TGCGCCAGCAGTTTTGCGGGGACTAGACAAGAGACCCAGTACTTC	.	TRBV5-1	TRBJ2-5	TRBD2
CASSLALTGLEYF	TGTGCCAGCAGCTTAGCTCTGACAGGGCTCGAGTACTTC	.	TRBV7-9	TRBJ2-7	TRBD1
CASSDTSGGANEQFF	TGTGCCAGCAGTGATACTAGCGGGGGGGCCAATGAGCAGTTCTTC	many	TRBV6-4	TRBJ2-1	TRBD2
CASSSTAGGYTF	TGTGCCAGCAGTTCGACAGCGGGGGGCTACACCTTC	few	TRBV6-5	TRBJ1-2	.
CASSRTGRGGRNEQFF	TGTGCCAGCAGCCGGACAGGGAGGGGGGGCAGGAATGAGCAGTTCTTC	few	TRBV6-5	TRBJ2-1	.
CASSNPTGASGNTIYF	TGTGCCAGCAGTAACCCCACAGGGGCCTCTGGAAACACCATATATTTT	.	TRBV2	TRBJ1-3	TRBD1
CASSFRGLGETQYF	TGTGCCAGCAGTTTCAGGGGACTGGGAGAGACCCAGTACTTC	.	TRBV6-6	TRBJ2-5	.
CASSQGDSFGYTF	TGTGCCAGCAGCCAAGGGGACAGCTTTGGCTACACCTTC	.	TRBV4-2	TRBJ1-2	TRBD1
CSAKSVAFLETQYF	TGCAGTGCCAAGTCAGTAGCCTTTTTGGAGACCCAGTACTTC	few	TRBV20-1	TRBJ2-5	.